Shown below are 29 T cell receptor beta chains from a single sample sequenced in a study of blood T cell repertoires in COVID-19. Sequencing was performed with immunoSEQ multiplex PCR; in TCRdb, only in-frame clones are kept and a portion is missing. The table has tens of thousands of clones, around four fifths seen once. The sample comprised peripheral blood. These TCRs come from a human donor in a cohort sampled during active COVID-19.

V is TRBV5-1 and J is TRBJ2-2; D unclear. CDR1 is SGHRS and CDR2 is YFSETQ in the germline V gene. The ends were cut back, 0 bases at V and 2 bases at J, with 11 bases in the middle. The CDR3 length is 16 residues. The CDR3 DNA is TGCGCCAGCAGCTTGGGTATGGCGGCTAACACCGGGGAGCTGTTTTTT. Amino acid sequence: CASSLGMAANTGELFF.

The chain couples TRBV4-2 to TRBJ1-3, with a weak D call TRBD1 (6 bases). The germline gives CDR1 LGHNA, CDR2 YNFKEQ. Trimming took 4 bases from V and 0 from J, leaving 16 bases between them. This CDR3 contains 17 residues. In DNA, the CDR3 is TGTGCCAGCAGCCCTCGAGGGGGTTTTAGCTCTGGAAACACCATATATTTT. It is translated as CASSPRGGFSSGNTIYF.

About this clone itself: Germline and junction disagree at one end, which may indicate a read error. The V gene is TRBV4-3, the J gene TRBJ1-2; 7 bases match TRBD1. Germline V gene lookup returns CDR1 LGHNA and CDR2 YSLEER. The CDR3 has 15 amino acids. The CDR3 region has the DNA TGCGCCAGCAGCCGCCGATTGGGCGGGGGGGACAGTTTCGCCTTC. Translating it yields CASSRRLGGGDSFAF.

This clone occurred a few times. This chain uses TRBV5-1 with TRBJ2-2; no clear D. From germline, CDR1 is SGHRS and CDR2 YFSETQ. The CDR3 runs to 17 residues. V dropped 7 bases and J dropped 5 bases, with 24 bases sitting between them. CDR3 region: CASAPGRLLRGTGELFF. CDR3 in DNA: TGCGCCAGCGCACCTGGAAGGTTACTCAGAGGTACCGGGGAGCTGTTTTTT.

This clone has a handful of counts. J is TRBJ1-2 and V is TRBV7-2; weak D call: TRBD1 (5 bases). Trimming pared 7 bases from V and 2 bases from J, leaving 17 bases between. This CDR3 is built from 15 residues. CDR1 is SGHTA and CDR2 is FQGNSA in the germline V gene. The CDR3 sequence: CASTPHGGVNYGYTF. The CDR3 DNA reads TGTGCCAGCACCCCACACGGGGGAGTGAACTATGGCTACACCTTC.

The chain uses TRBV6-5 and TRBJ2-1; 7 nucleotides agree with TRBD2. Per the germline V gene, CDR1 is MNHEY and CDR2 is SVGAGI. V dropped 6 bases and J dropped 9; count of bases not matched to a gene: 11. The CDR3 runs 14 residues. The CDR3 DNA reads TGTGCCAGCAGCGACCCTCTTGGGGGGGGTGAGCAGTTCTTC. Protein sequence: CASSDPLGGGEQFF.

V usage is TRBV3-1 (or the pseudogene TRBV3-2) and J usage is TRBJ1-2; 7 bases map to TRBD1. With V trimmed by 3 bases and J by 7 bases, 8 bases remained unmatched. CDR3 length equals 14 residues. Germline lookup yields CDR1 LGHDT and CDR2 YNNKEL (reference sequence). The CDR3 nucleotides are TGTGCCAGCAGCCAGGGGACAGTCTCTAGTGGCTACACCTTC. Its translation is CASSQGTVSSGYTF.

CDR3 coding DNA: TGTGCCAGCAGCTTAGGCCGATGGACAGGGGGAAGCACTGAAGCTTTCTTT. Its protein product is CASSLGRWTGGSTEAFF. This sequence joins TRBV7-2 and TRBJ1-1; TRBD1 aligns across 10 bases. The CDR3 is 17 amino acids. V shed 1 base, J shed 4 bases, and the junction held 9 bases outside the gene matches. The germline CDR1 and CDR2 sequences are SGHTA and FQGNSA. Full variable domain (remainder filled in from reference TRBV7-2 and TRBJ1-1): GAGVSQSPSNKVTEKGKDVELRCDPISGHTALYWYRQSLGQGLEFLIYFQGNSAPDKSGLPSDRFSAERTGGSVSTLTIQRTQQEDSAVYLCASSLGRWTGGSTEAFFGQGTRLTVV.

Of note for this clone: The same CDR3 arises from other DNA sequences in this sample as well. J is TRBJ2-1 and V is TRBV19; D gene ambiguous. The CDR3 runs 11 residues. Trimming left V 4 bases short and J 8 bases short, with 6 bases between. The germline V gene has CDR1 LNHDA and CDR2 SQIVND (reference sequence). For the CDR3, the DNA is TGTGCCAGTAGTAACCGAGATGAGCAGTTCTTC. Its protein product is CASSNRDEQFF.

This clone has just a few counts. The chain uses TRBV6-2 or TRBV6-3 and TRBJ2-1, with 8 bases fitting TRBD1. The CDR3 runs 18 residues. Unmatched junction bases numbered 10, after V lost 0 bases and J lost 3 bases. The germline V gene encodes CDR1 MNHEY and CDR2 SVGEGT. Written as DNA, the CDR3 is TGTGCCAGCAGTTACTCTCCCGCCGGGACAGGCCTCTACAATGAGCAGTTCTTC. Translating gives CASSYSPAGTGLYNEQFF.

The CDR3 reads CASTPDRGLLSNYGYTF. CDR3 in DNA: TGTGCCAGCACCCCGGACAGGGGGCTGCTTTCTAACTATGGCTACACCTTC. The V and J genes are TRBV6-2 or TRBV6-3 and TRBJ1-2, with 11 bases that match TRBD1. The CDR3 extends over 17 amino acids. V was pared by 7 bases and J by 0 bases, with 10 bases of the junction left unmatched. Germline CDR1 MNHEY, CDR2 SVGEGT.

The gene calls are TRBV3-1 (or the pseudogene TRBV3-2) and TRBJ2-7, with no clear D. The CDR3 length is 14 residues. The V gene's germline CDR1 is LGHDT and CDR2 YNNKEL (reference sequence). Between the trimmed V and J ends, which lost 3 bases and 6 bases, there was a span of 15 bases. This chain's CDR3 is CASSQRTQASEQYF. DNA for the CDR3: TGTGCCAGCAGCCAGAGAACTCAGGCAAGCGAGCAGTACTTC.

This sequence joins TRBV11-2 and TRBJ2-2, with D perhaps matching TRBD2 (6 bases). This CDR3 region has 15 residues. CDR1 is SGHAT, CDR2 FQNNGV, per germline. V gave up 1 base and J gave up 6 bases, with 12 bases separating them. The CDR3 coding sequence is TGTGCCAGCAGCTTAGGAGGGACTCAGTCCGGGGAGCTGTTTTTT. Its translation: CASSLGGTQSGELFF.

This chain uses TRBV5-1 with TRBJ2-5; 10 bases line up with TRBD1. The CDR3 runs 20 residues. The trim removed 0 bases at V and 2 bases at J, leaving 16 bases unmatched. The germline gives CDR1 SGHRS, CDR2 YFSETQ. CDR3 in amino acids: CASSLGYRVGGQGVQETQYF. The CDR3 nucleotides read TGCGCCAGCAGCTTGGGGTATCGCGTCGGAGGACAGGGGGTTCAAGAGACCCAGTACTTC.

The sample holds a few counts of this clone. The chain combines TRBV6-6 with TRBJ2-7; a weak D match, TRBD2 (5 bases). The length of the CDR3 is 11 residues. V was shortened by 6 bases and J by 3 bases, with 6 bases between the two germline ends. Germline values: CDR1 MNHNY, CDR2 SVGAGI (reference sequence). CDR3 sequence reads: CASRTNYEQYF. Written as DNA, the CDR3 is TGTGCCAGCAGGACTAACTACGAGCAGTACTTC.

The gene calls are TRBV28 and TRBJ1-2, with D possibly TRBD1 on 5 matching bases. This CDR3 has 13 residues. CDR1 and CDR2 from the germline V gene are MDHEN and SYDVKM. V dropped 11 bases and J dropped 6 bases, with 19 bases sitting between them. CDR3 region: CAGTSAGDHGYTF. The CDR3 nucleotides read TGTGCCGGTACGTCGGCGGGGGACCATGGCTACACCTTC.

The genes are TRBV6-4 and TRBJ1-1, with D maybe TRBD1 (5 bases). The germline V and J ends were trimmed by 9 bases and 1 base, with 12 bases remaining between them. Germline V CDR1 and CDR2: MRHNA, SNTAGT. The CDR3 has 13 amino acids. This CDR3 is CARGLSQNTEAFF. In nucleotides, the CDR3 is TGTGCCAGGGGACTGAGTCAGAACACTGAAGCTTTCTTT.

The chain uses TRBV6-5 and TRBJ2-1; a possible D gene is TRBD1 (5 bases). The CDR3 covers 14 residues. Germline lookup yields CDR1 MNHEY and CDR2 SVGAGI. The ends were cut back, 6 bases at V and 2 bases at J, with 11 bases in the middle. Here the CDR3 DNA reads TGTGCCAGCAGATATCCAGGGCCCTACAATGAGCAGTTCTTC. Protein sequence: CASRYPGPYNEQFF.

This chain uses TRBV19 with TRBJ2-1; the D is unclear. The V and J ends lost 6 bases and 0 bases respectively, with 12 bases between them. Germline values: CDR1 LNHDA, CDR2 SQIVND (reference sequence). The CDR3 has 15 amino acids. CDR3 sequence (DNA): TGTGCCAGTAGAAATAACCCGGGCTCCTACAATGAGCAGTTCTTC. It encodes CASRNNPGSYNEQFF.

The count of this clone is one. The rearrangement uses TRBV30 and TRBJ1-4; D remains ambiguous. Germline V CDR1 and CDR2: GTSNPN, SVGIG (reference sequence). V was cut by 0 bases and J by 5 bases, with 4 bases left in between. The CDR3 extends over 12 amino acids. This chain's CDR3 is CAWSVRNEKLFF. CDR3 in DNA: TGTGCCTGGAGTGTGCGGAATGAAAAACTGTTTTTT. The full variable domain, in which reference TRBV30 and TRBJ1-4 provide the parts outside the CDR3, is SQTIHQWPATLVQPVGSPLSLECTVEGTSNPNLYWYRQAAGRGLQLLFYSVGIGQISSEVPQNLSASRPQDRQFILSSKKLLLSDSGFYLCAWSVRNEKLFFGSGTQLSVL.

This clone showed up just a few times. This chain uses TRBV4-3 with TRBJ2-1; the match to TRBD2 covers 14 bases. The CDR3 extends over 16 amino acids. The germline V gene encodes CDR1 LGHNA and CDR2 YSLEER. With V trimmed by 5 bases and J by 15 bases, 15 bases remained unmatched. The CDR3 loop reads CASSSTAGTSGGRVFF. CDR3 sequence (DNA): TGCGCCAGCAGCTCAACGGCCGGGACTAGCGGGGGTAGGGTGTTCTTC.

CDR3 in amino acids: CASSVRLAGGTDTQYF. CDR3 in DNA: TGTGCCAGCAGTGTACGACTAGCGGGGGGCACAGATACGCAGTATTTT. The chain is built from TRBV6-1 and TRBJ2-3; 12 positions match TRBD2. The V gene's germline CDR1 is MNHNS and CDR2 SASEGT. With V trimmed by 4 bases and J by 1 base, 3 bases remained unmatched. This CDR3 spans 16 amino acids.

This rearrangement joins TRBV4-2 to TRBJ2-7, with 11 bases aligning to TRBD1. V shed 4 bases, J shed 6 bases, and the junction held 8 bases outside the gene matches. CDR1 LGHNA and CDR2 YNFKEQ come from the germline V gene. The CDR3 totals 15 residues. CDR3 coding DNA: TGTGCCAGCAGCCCATCAGACGGACAGGGGGCCGAGCAGTACTTC. Amino acid sequence: CASSPSDGQGAEQYF.

This chain uses TRBV20-1 with TRBJ2-5; 9 nucleotides line up with TRBD1. CDR1 and CDR2 (germline): DFQATT, SNEGSKA (reference sequence). CDR3 length: 11 residues. Germline trimming cut 5 bases from V and 6 bases from J; bases unmatched to any gene: 1. CDR3 protein: CSAGTGKTQYF. The CDR3, as DNA: TGCAGTGCTGGGACAGGGAAGACCCAGTACTTC.

The chain employs TRBV5-1 and TRBJ2-5; possibly TRBD2 for D (7 bases). Between the trimmed V and J ends, which lost 6 bases and 4 bases, there was a span of 22 bases. The CDR3 loop spans 16 amino acids. Germline V lookup: CDR1 SGHRS, CDR2 YFSETQ. The CDR3 loop reads CASIEDWGGPRETQYF. DNA of the CDR3: TGCGCCAGCATCGAGGATTGGGGGGGGCCGAGAGAGACCCAGTACTTC.

The rearrangement links TRBV30 to TRBJ1-5; D gene uncertain. Germline CDR1 and CDR2: GTSNPN and SVGIG (reference sequence). CDR3 length equals 13 residues. Trimming pared 1 base from V and 7 bases from J, leaving 11 bases between. The CDR3 DNA is TGTGCCTGGAGTGGTGGAGGGCGGCAGCCCCAGCATTTT. It yields the protein CAWSGGGRQPQHF.

The chain carries TRBV9 and TRBJ2-5; D may be TRBD2 (7 bases). The CDR3 contains 14 residues. V lost 2 bases to trimming and J lost 4 bases, with 12 bases between them. Germline V CDR1 and CDR2: SGDLS, YYNGEE. Here the CDR3 reads CASSVEGGPETQYF. The CDR3 DNA reads TGTGCCAGCAGCGTTGAGGGGGGGCCAGAGACCCAGTACTTC.

The rearrangement links TRBV9 to TRBJ1-5; D gene ambiguous. This CDR3 region has 14 residues. Germline V gene sequence: CDR1 SGDLS, CDR2 YYNGEE. Trimming left V 3 bases short and J 5 bases short, with 12 bases between. In DNA form, the CDR3 reads TGTGCCAGCAGCGCCACCGAGGGCTATCAGCCCCAGCATTTT. It translates to CASSATEGYQPQHF.

V gene TRBV7-6 combines with J gene TRBJ2-2; a weak D match, TRBD1 (6 bases). This CDR3 has 18 amino acids. The V end was cut by 3 bases, the J end by 4 bases, with 21 bases between. CDR1 is SGHVS and CDR2 is FNYEAQ in the germline V gene. The CDR3 sequence is CASSFRDTGSSGTGELFF. The CDR3 DNA sequence: TGTGCCAGCAGCTTCCGGGACACGGGATCCTCGGGCACCGGGGAGCTGTTTTTT.